These T cell receptor beta chains were read from a single sample in a study of PD-1 blockade in classical Hodgkin lymphoma. Clones were read by immunoSEQ multiplex PCR, and TCRdb kept only the in-frame ones, dropping some. This table has some 48,000 clones, 80% appearing once. The sequenced sample was peripheral blood mononuclear cells (PBMCs), obtained before the fourth cycle of nivolumab. These receptors were collected from a human donor with classical Hodgkin lymphoma. CDR3s include the opening cysteine and the closing phenylalanine or tryptophan. The order of the fields is clone size, V gene, D gene, J gene, CDR3 DNA, CDR3 protein. The D gene is left open where the match is weak. The size entry is marked missing in some rows and otherwise reads once, few, many or a size class.

>.|TRBV19|.|TRBJ1-1
TGTGCCAGTACCCCAATGTTGGGGGCCAGGGGAAAAGGCACTGAAGCTTTCTTT
CASTPMLGARGKGTEAFF
>.|TRBV5-4|TRBD1|TRBJ1-1
TGTGCCAGCAGGCGGGACAGGCCTATGAACACTGAAGCTTTCTTT
CASRRDRPMNTEAFF
>.|TRBV2|.|TRBJ2-6
TGTGCCAGCAGTGAGACGCTTGGGGCCAACGTCCTGACTTTC
CASSETLGANVLTF
>.|TRBV7-2|.|TRBJ2-7
TGTGCCAGCAGCTTGAGGGCCAGCGGACCCTTCGAGCAGTACTTC
CASSLRASGPFEQYF
>few|TRBV11-3|.|TRBJ1-5
TGTGCCAGGGGGGCTTTAAATAGCAATCAGCCCCAGCATTTT
CARGALNSNQPQHF
>.|TRBV10-3|.|TRBJ2-5
TGTGCCATCAGCCAGGCCCCACAAGAGACCCAGTACTTC
CAISQAPQETQYF
>few|TRBV9|.|TRBJ2-6
TGTGCCAGCAGCGTGGTCAGCTCTGGGGCCAACGTCCTGACTTTC
CASSVVSSGANVLTF
>.|TRBV27|TRBD2|TRBJ2-3
TGTGCCAGCAGTCCCGGGGGGGAGGTAGCGGGGCCCCGGGGTACGCAGTATTTT
CASSPGGEVAGPRGTQYF
>.|TRBV19|.|TRBJ2-2
TGTGCCAGTAGTATCCAGACAACCACCGGGGAGCTGTTTTTT
CASSIQTTTGELFF
>.|TRBV7-9|.|TRBJ2-5
TGTGCCAGCAGCTTGGGGGCTAGCGGACCTGAAGAGACCCAGTACTTC
CASSLGASGPEETQYF
>once|TRBV7-9|.|TRBJ2-2
TGTGCCAGCAGCTTAGAGGACGGGGAGCTGTTTTTT
CASSLEDGELFF
>few|TRBV7-3|TRBD2|TRBJ2-1
TGTGCCAGCAGCGGGGGAGGGGACTCCTACAATGAGCAGTTCTTC
CASSGGGDSYNEQFF
>.|TRBV11-2|TRBD2|TRBJ2-1
TGTGCCAGCAGGCTTAGCGGGGGGGCCGTAAATGAGCAGTTCTTC
CASRLSGGAVNEQFF
>.|TRBV6-1|TRBD1|TRBJ2-3
TGTGCCAGCAGTGAAGACAGGGGGCCAGGTACGCAGTATTTT
CASSEDRGPGTQYF
>.|TRBV7-2|.|TRBJ1-1
TGTGCCAGCAGCTCCATGACACTGAACACTGAAGCTTTCTTT
CASSSMTLNTEAFF
>.|TRBV7-8|TRBD1|TRBJ1-5
TGTGCCAGCAGCGCGGACAGGGTGGGCAATCAGCCCCAGCATTTT
CASSADRVGNQPQHF
>.|TRBV2|TRBD1|TRBJ1-6
TGTGCCAGCAGTGTCGGGACAGGGGATTCACCCCTCCACTTT
CASSVGTGDSPLHF
>.|TRBV7-9|TRBD1|TRBJ1-1
TGTGCCAGCAGCGACCCGACAGGGCGCGGACAGAACACTGAAGCTTTCTTT
CASSDPTGRGQNTEAFF
>.|TRBV7-8|TRBD2|TRBJ2-3
TGTGCCAGCAGCCCCAGGGAGCCTATAGGGCGGGGGGGCCTTGCAGATACGCAGTATTTT
CASSPREPIGRGGLADTQYF
>.|TRBV9|.|TRBJ2-5
TGTGCCAGCAGCCCCGGGAGTCTGGAGACCCAGTACTTC
CASSPGSLETQYF
>.|TRBV27|.|TRBJ1-2
TGTGCCAGCAGTCACTCAGGAGACTATGGCTACACCTTC
CASSHSGDYGYTF
>.|TRBV30|.|TRBJ1-2
TGTGCCTGGAGTGGGGTTGGGAGGGGCTACACCTTC
CAWSGVGRGYTF
>.|TRBV27|.|TRBJ2-1
TGTGCCAGCAGTTTCAATTACAATGAGCAGTTCTTC
CASSFNYNEQFF
>few|TRBV5-6|.|TRBJ1-2
TGTGCCAGCAGCGACGGGACACCGATTGTGTACTATGTGGGCTACACCTTC
CASSDGTPIVYYVGYTF
>.|TRBV2|.|TRBJ1-1
TGTGCCAGCAACTTTTTCGGGGGAGGGACTGAAGCTTTCTTT
CASNFFGGGTEAFF
>.|TRBV5-6|TRBD2|TRBJ2-1
TGTGCCAGCAGCCGTTTGGGTCTAGCGGGAGGCCCCTACAATGAGCAGTTCTTC
CASSRLGLAGGPYNEQFF
>.|TRBV7-9|.|TRBJ1-6
TGTGCCAGCAGGTCCCCAGGGGTTAATTCACCCCTCCACTTT
CASRSPGVNSPLHF
>once|TRBV18|.|TRBJ2-3
TGTGCCAGCTCACCTGACAATCCTCGAGCAGATACGCAGTATTTT
CASSPDNPRADTQYF
>few|TRBV5-1|TRBD1|TRBJ1-6
TGCGCCAGCAGCTCCCTCGGCAGGGGGGATAATTCACCCCTCCACTTT
CASSSLGRGDNSPLHF
>.|TRBV19|.|TRBJ2-4
TGTGCCAGTAGTGTTCGGAGGCCGGACATTCAGTACTTC
CASSVRRPDIQYF
>.|TRBV4-3|.|TRBJ1-3
TGCGCCAGCAGCCAAGAACCAGGGGCCGGCGGAAACACCATATATTTT
CASSQEPGAGGNTIYF
>once|TRBV7-6|TRBD2|TRBJ2-3
TGTGCCAGCAGCCAAGGGGCGGGAGGGCTAACAGATACGCAGTATTTT
CASSQGAGGLTDTQYF
>once|TRBV15|TRBD2|TRBJ2-1
TGTGCCACCGGACCGGGACTAGCTACCTGGGCCTCCTACAATGAGCAGTTCTTC
CATGPGLATWASYNEQFF
>once|TRBV7-2|TRBD2|TRBJ2-7
TGTGCCAGCAGCTTAGGGGAGGGCGAAGCCTACGAGCAGTACTTC
CASSLGEGEAYEQYF
>.|TRBV10-3|.|TRBJ2-3
TGTGCCATCAGTGAGGGCTCGGGGGGCCCAGATACGCAGTATTTT
CAISEGSGGPDTQYF
>.|TRBV7-8|.|TRBJ1-4
TGTGCCAGCAGCTTAGTTAGGTTAGGCTCCTTAAATGAAAAACTGTTTTTT
CASSLVRLGSLNEKLFF
>.|TRBV2|.|TRBJ1-1
TGTGCCAGCAGTTACTCCCTGGGGGGGGCTGAAGCTTTCTTT
CASSYSLGGAEAFF
>.|TRBV5-1|TRBD1|TRBJ2-2
TGCGCCAGCGGGCCTCAACCGGGACAGATTAACACCGGGGAGCTGTTTTTT
CASGPQPGQINTGELFF
>few|TRBV5-1|.|TRBJ2-7
TGCGCCAGCAGCTTGGTGACAGGCTACGAGCAGTACTTC
CASSLVTGYEQYF
>few|TRBV9|TRBD1|TRBJ1-4
TGTGCCAGCAGCACCCGACAGGGGACAAATGAAAAACTGTTTTTT
CASSTRQGTNEKLFF
>once|TRBV5-1|.|TRBJ1-3
TGCGCCAGCAGCTTGGCAGGGTTAGGAAACACCATATATTTT
CASSLAGLGNTIYF
>.|TRBV27|TRBD1|TRBJ1-1
TGTGCCAGCAGTTCCTCGAACAGGGGGTCTCTATTTGACACTGAAGCTTTCTTT
CASSSSNRGSLFDTEAFF
>once|TRBV5-1|TRBD2|TRBJ2-7
TGCGCCAGCAGCTTGGGGGCTAGCGGGACCGACGAGCAGTACTTC
CASSLGASGTDEQYF
>.|TRBV5-1|TRBD2|TRBJ2-1
TGCGCCAGCAGCGAAGCGGGAGGGCGGAATGAGCAGTTCTTC
CASSEAGGRNEQFF
>few|TRBV19|TRBD1|TRBJ2-2
TGTGCCACCGACCCGGCGGGACAGGGGTACACCGGGGAGCTGTTTTTT
CATDPAGQGYTGELFF
>.|TRBV7-3|TRBD2|TRBJ2-7
TGTGCCAGCAGCTTAACCGGACGAGGGAGGGGCTCCTACGAGCAGTACTTC
CASSLTGRGRGSYEQYF
>.|TRBV5-6|.|TRBJ2-1
TGTGCCAGCAGCCTGGGGCGGGCCGCCCGGTTCTTC
CASSLGRAARFF
>.|TRBV28|TRBD1|TRBJ1-2
TGTGCCAGCAGTTTATCTACAGGGGGCGGCTATGGCTACACCTTC
CASSLSTGGGYGYTF
>.|TRBV7-8|.|TRBJ1-6
TGTGCCAGCAGCACGATCGGCGATTCACCCCTCCACTTT
CASSTIGDSPLHF
>.|TRBV2|.|TRBJ1-2
TGTGCCAGCACCCCGGACAGCCTTACCGGCTACACCTTC
CASTPDSLTGYTF
>.|TRBV14|.|TRBJ1-4
TGTGCCAGCAGCCGTTCACAGGGCCTTAATGAAAAACTGTTTTTT
CASSRSQGLNEKLFF